A selection of T cell receptor beta chains follows, all from one sample in a study of breast tumors, draining lymph nodes, adjacent tissues. TCRdb re-derived calls from the multiplex PCR reads in MiXCR, one entry per CDR3 protein. The sample lists 200,000 to 300,000 distinct CDR3 sequences; around 30% were seen once. The sample comprised axillary lymph node tissue. These receptors originate from a female donor with breast cancer. Some clones in this sample may be carry-over from other donors' samples. The CDR3 runs from the conserved cysteine through the conserved F or W. The order of the fields is clone size, D gene, V gene, CDR3 length, J gene, CDR3 DNA, CDR3 protein. The D gene is left open where the match is weak. Clone sizes are given selectively: once, few, many, or a class where the clone is expanded.

-	TRBD1	TRBV24-1	18	TRBJ1-5	TGTGCCACCAGTGCAGCGGGATCCTACAGGGGGTGCAATCAGCCCCAGCATTTT	CATSAAGSYRGCNQPQHF
few	TRBD2	TRBV6-1	14	TRBJ2-3	TGTGCCAGCATGGGTGGACTAGTGACAGATACGCAGTATTTT	CASMGGLVTDTQYF
many	TRBD2	TRBV20-1	16	TRBJ2-3	TGCAGTGCGCTGAGACTAGCGGGAGATGTTAAAGATACGCAGTATTTT	CSALRLAGDVKDTQYF
many	TRBD2	TRBV7-2	16	TRBJ2-3	TGTGCCAGCAGCGCCGCACTAGCGATGGGCACAGATACGCAGTATTTT	CASSAALAMGTDTQYF
many	TRBD1	TRBV5-1	16	TRBJ2-2	TGCGCCAGGGGGATCGACAGGGGGTCCTATGCCGGGGAGCTGTTTTTT	CARGIDRGSYAGELFF
few	-	TRBV30	13	TRBJ2-7	TGTGCCTGGCGCGTCCCCTATGATTACGAGCAGTACTTC	CAWRVPYDYEQYF
few	-	TRBV30	15	TRBJ1-5	TGTGCCTGGAGTTTCACTGACGGACTGAAAGGGCCCCAGCATTTT	CAWSFTDGLKGPQHF
-	TRBD2	TRBV12-3/TRBV12-4	16	TRBJ2-5	TGTGCCAGCAGTTTCTGGCTAGCGGGGAGGCAAGAGACCCAGTACTTC	CASSFWLAGRQETQYF
many	-	TRBV2	14	TRBJ2-7	TGTGCCAGCAGTGAGTCTGGGCAGGTCTACGAGCAGTACTTC	CASSESGQVYEQYF
many	-	TRBV2	15	TRBJ1-5	TGTGCCAGCAGTGAATGGGCGGGACCTGATCAGCCCCAGCATTTT	CASSEWAGPDQPQHF
many	TRBD2	TRBV11-2	18	TRBJ2-1	TGTGCCAGCAGCTTAGTGGTGGCTAGCGGGAGGATTTACAATGAGCAGTTCTTC	CASSLVVASGRIYNEQFF
-	-	TRBV12-3/TRBV12-4	17	TRBJ2-5	TGTGCCAGCAGTTTACGGACCACAGGGACTGGCCGTGGGACCCAGTACTTC	CASSLRTTGTGRGTQYF
-	-	TRBV29-1	12	TRBJ2-1	TGCAGCCTCAAAGGCGGGAAGAATGAGCAGTTCTTC	CSLKGGKNEQFF
many	-	TRBV7-2	15	TRBJ2-2	TGTGCCAGCAGCTTAGAGCGGGACAGCTTAGGGGAGCTGTTTTTT	CASSLERDSLGELFF
-	-	TRBV10-3	13	TRBJ1-2	TGTGCCATCAGCGGACAGAATAACTATGGCTACACCTTC	CAISGQNNYGYTF
many	-	TRBV10-1	13	TRBJ1-3	TGCGCCAGCAGTGAGTCGTCTGGAAACACCATATATTTT	CASSESSGNTIYF
-	TRBD2	TRBV10-3	13	TRBJ2-5	TGTGCCATCAGCCTACTAGCGGGAGAGACCCAGTACTTC	CAISLLAGETQYF
-	-	TRBV6-2/TRBV6-3	13	TRBJ2-7	TGTGCCAGCAGTTATCGACCCAACTACGAGCAGTACTTC	CASSYRPNYEQYF
-	-	TRBV12-3/TRBV12-4	15	TRBJ1-3	TGTGCCAGCAGTATAAGACAGAGTGCTGGCTACACCATATATTTT	CASSIRQSAGYTIYF
many	-	TRBV20-1	12	TRBJ1-5	TGCAGTGCTTACAGGGAGAATCAGCCCCAGCATTTT	CSAYRENQPQHF
many	-	TRBV20-1	15	TRBJ1-3	TGCAGTGCTAGAAGCCCCAGTGGGAGGGGAAACACCATATATTTT	CSARSPSGRGNTIYF
many	-	TRBV29-1	13	TRBJ2-2	TGCAGCGTTGGGCTAGGAGGGACCGGGGAGCTGTTTTTT	CSVGLGGTGELFF
-	-	TRBV6-1	14	TRBJ2-7	TGTGCCAGCAGTCAAGCGGCACGCTCCTACGAGCAGTACTTC	CASSQAARSYEQYF
-	-	TRBV6-2/TRBV6-3	15	TRBJ1-2	TGTGCCAGCAGAACCTCCGGGACGGCCCGTTATGGCTACGCCTTC	CASRTSGTARYGYAF
-	TRBD2	TRBV7-6	16	TRBJ2-5	TGTGCCAGCAGCTCGCCGACTAGCGGGATCCGGGAGACCCAGTACTTC	CASSSPTSGIRETQYF
many	TRBD1	TRBV6-6	13	TRBJ2-5	TGTGCCACCCGACCGGGACAGGGAGTCGCCCAGTACTTC	CATRPGQGVAQYF
-	TRBD2	TRBV7-9	16	TRBJ2-5	TGTGCCAGCAGCGCCACTAGCGGGAGGGGGGACGAGACCCAGTACTTC	CASSATSGRGDETQYF
many	-	TRBV11-2	16	TRBJ2-7	TGTGCCAGCAGCTCCCTGTCGGCGGGAACGACCTACGAGCAGTACTTC	CASSSLSAGTTYEQYF
-	-	TRBV30	14	TRBJ1-6	TGTGCCTGGAGTGTACGGGCAGACTATTCACCCCTCCACTTT	CAWSVRADYSPLHF
many	TRBD2	TRBV9	16	TRBJ2-1	TGTGCCAGCAGCGTAGGGGGAGCGGGAGGCTACAATGAGCAGTTCTTC	CASSVGGAGGYNEQFF
-	TRBD2	TRBV20-1	13	TRBJ2-3	TGCAGCCAACGGCGGGAGAGCACAGATACGCAGTATTTT	CSQRRESTDTQYF
many	-	TRBV12-5	11	TRBJ2-7	TGTGCTAGTGGTCCTTACTACGAGCAGTACTTC	CASGPYYEQYF
-	-	TRBV2	14	TRBJ1-2	TGTGCCAGCAGTGCTAGTGTAGGCCCCAGTGGCTACACCTTC	CASSASVGPSGYTF
many	TRBD2	TRBV20-1	14	TRBJ2-3	TGCAGTGCTAGAAGCGGGAGAGGCACAGATACGCAGTATTTT	CSARSGRGTDTQYF
-	-	TRBV7-9	15	TRBJ1-4	TGTGCCAGCAGCTTAGAAGGAGACAGGCTCGGAAAACTGTTTTTT	CASSLEGDRLGKLFF
-	TRBD2	TRBV24-1	15	TRBJ2-1	TGTGCCACCAGTGACCGGACTAGCGGGAGTAATGAGCAGTTCTTC	CATSDRTSGSNEQFF
few	-	TRBV11-2	15	TRBJ2-5	TGTGCCAGCAGCCGTGGGGGACCGTCCCAAGAGACCCAGTACTTC	CASSRGGPSQETQYF